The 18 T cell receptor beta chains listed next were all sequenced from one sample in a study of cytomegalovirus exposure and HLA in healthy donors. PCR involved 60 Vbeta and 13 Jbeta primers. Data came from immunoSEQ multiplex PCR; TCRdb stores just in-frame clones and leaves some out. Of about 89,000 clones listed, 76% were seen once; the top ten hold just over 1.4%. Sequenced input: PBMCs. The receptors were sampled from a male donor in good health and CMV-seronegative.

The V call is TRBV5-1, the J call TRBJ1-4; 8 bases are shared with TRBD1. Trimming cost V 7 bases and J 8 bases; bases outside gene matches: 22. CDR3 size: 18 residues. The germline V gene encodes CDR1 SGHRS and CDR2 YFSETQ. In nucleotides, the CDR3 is TGCGCCAGCTCTCCCAGGACAGGGAGAAGTATCGGCTCAGAAAAACTGTTTTTT. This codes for CASSPRTGRSIGSEKLFF.

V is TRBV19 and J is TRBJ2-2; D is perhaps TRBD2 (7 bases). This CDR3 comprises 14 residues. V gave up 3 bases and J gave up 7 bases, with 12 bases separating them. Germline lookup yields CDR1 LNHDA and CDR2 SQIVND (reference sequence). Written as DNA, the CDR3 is TGTGCCAGTAGTATGGCGGGGGCTGGCGGGGAGCTGTTTTTT. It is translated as CASSMAGAGGELFF.

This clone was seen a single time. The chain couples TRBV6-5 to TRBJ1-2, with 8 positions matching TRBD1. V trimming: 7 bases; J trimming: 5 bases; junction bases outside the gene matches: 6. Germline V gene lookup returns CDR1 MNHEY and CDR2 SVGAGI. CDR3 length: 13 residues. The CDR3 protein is CASIRGRQYGYTF. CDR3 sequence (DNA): TGTGCCAGCATCAGGGGGCGCCAGTATGGCTACACCTTC.

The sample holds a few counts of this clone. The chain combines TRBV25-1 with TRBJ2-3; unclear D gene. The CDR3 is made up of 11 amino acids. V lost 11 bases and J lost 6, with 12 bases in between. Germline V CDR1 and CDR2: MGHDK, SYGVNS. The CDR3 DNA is TGTGCCGCACGAACTACCGATACGCAGTATTTT. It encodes CAARTTDTQYF.

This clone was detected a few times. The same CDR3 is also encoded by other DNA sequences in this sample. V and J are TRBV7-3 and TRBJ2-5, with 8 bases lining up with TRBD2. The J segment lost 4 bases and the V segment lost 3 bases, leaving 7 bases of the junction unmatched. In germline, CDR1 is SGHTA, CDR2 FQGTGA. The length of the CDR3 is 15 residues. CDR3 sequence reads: CASSFSTSGGETQYF. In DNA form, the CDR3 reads TGTGCCAGCAGCTTCTCAACTAGCGGAGGAGAGACCCAGTACTTC.

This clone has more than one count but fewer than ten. The CDR3 protein is CASSLELAGYSGNEQFF. As DNA, the CDR3 is TGTGCCAGCAGCTTGGAACTAGCGGGATATTCGGGTAATGAGCAGTTCTTC. The chain couples TRBV5-6 to TRBJ2-1; 10 nucleotides agree with TRBD2. CDR3 length equals 17 residues. V trimming: 0 bases; J trimming: 7 bases; junction bases outside the gene matches: 10. The V gene's germline CDR1 is SGHDT and CDR2 YYEEEE.

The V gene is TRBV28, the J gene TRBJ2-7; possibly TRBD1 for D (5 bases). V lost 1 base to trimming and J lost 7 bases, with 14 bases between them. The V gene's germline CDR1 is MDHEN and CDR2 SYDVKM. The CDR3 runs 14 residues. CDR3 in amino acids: CASSLLGVLAEQYF. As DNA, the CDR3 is TGTGCCAGCAGTTTATTAGGGGTCCTCGCAGAGCAGTACTTC.

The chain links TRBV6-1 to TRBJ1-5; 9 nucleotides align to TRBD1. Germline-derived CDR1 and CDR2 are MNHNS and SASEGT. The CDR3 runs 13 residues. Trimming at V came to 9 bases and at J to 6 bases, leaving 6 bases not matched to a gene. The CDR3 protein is CARGTGISQPQHF. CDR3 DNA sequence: TGTGCCAGAGGGACAGGGATCTCTCAGCCCCAGCATTTT.

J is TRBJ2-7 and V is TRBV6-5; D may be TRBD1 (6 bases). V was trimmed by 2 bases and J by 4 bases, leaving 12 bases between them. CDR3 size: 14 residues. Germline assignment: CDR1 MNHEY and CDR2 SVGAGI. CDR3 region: CASSYGGRGYEQYF. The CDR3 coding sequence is TGTGCCAGCAGTTACGGTGGCAGGGGTTACGAGCAGTACTTC.

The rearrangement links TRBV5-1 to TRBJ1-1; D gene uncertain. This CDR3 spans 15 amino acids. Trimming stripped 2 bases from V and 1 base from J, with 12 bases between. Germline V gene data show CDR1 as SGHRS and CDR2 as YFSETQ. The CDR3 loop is CASSFTGKGNTEAFF. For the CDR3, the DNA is TGCGCCAGCAGCTTCACCGGGAAGGGGAACACTGAAGCTTTCTTT.

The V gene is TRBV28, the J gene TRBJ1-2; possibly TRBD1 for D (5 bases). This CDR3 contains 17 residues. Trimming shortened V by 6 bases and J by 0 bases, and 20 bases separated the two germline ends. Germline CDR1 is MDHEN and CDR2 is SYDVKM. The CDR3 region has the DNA TGTGCCAGCAGCACCCGGTCCCGGGCGACAGCTAACTATGGCTACACCTTC. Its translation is CASSTRSRATANYGYTF.

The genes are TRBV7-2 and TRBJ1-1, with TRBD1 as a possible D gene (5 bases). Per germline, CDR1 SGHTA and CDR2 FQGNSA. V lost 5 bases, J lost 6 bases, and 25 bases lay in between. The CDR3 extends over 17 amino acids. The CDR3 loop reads CASSTRTWGVSGAEAFF. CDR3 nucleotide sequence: TGTGCCAGCAGCACCAGAACCTGGGGGGTCAGTGGGGCTGAAGCTTTCTTT.

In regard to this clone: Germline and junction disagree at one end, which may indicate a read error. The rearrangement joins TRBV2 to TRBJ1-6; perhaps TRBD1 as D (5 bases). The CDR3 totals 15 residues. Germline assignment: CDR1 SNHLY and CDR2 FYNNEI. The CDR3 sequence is CASTETRVNNSPLHF. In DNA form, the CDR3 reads TGTGCCAGCACTGAAACCAGGGTAAATAATTCACCCCTCCACTTT.

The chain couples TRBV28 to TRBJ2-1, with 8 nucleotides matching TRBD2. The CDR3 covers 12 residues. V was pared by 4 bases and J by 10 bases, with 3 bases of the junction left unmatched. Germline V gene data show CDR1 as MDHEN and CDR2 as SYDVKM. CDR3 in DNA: TGTGCCAGCAGTTACGGCGGGAGGGAGCAGTTCTTC. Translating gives CASSYGGREQFF.

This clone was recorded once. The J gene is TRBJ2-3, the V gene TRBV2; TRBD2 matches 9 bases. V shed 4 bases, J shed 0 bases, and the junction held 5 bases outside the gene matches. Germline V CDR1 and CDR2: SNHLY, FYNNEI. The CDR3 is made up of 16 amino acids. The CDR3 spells CASSVDLAGSTDTQYF. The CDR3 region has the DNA TGTGCCAGCAGTGTCGATCTAGCGGGGAGCACAGATACGCAGTATTTT.

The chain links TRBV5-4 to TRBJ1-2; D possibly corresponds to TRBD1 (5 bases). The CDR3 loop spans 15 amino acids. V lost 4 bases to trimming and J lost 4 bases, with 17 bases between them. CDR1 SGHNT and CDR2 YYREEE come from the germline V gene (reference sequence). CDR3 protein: CASSPPGNTPYGYTF. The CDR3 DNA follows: TGTGCCAGCAGCCCCCCAGGGAATACTCCCTATGGCTACACCTTC.

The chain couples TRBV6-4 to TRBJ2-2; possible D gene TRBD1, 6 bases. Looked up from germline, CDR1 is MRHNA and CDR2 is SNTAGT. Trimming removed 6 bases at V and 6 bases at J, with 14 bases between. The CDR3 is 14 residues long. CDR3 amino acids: CASSWTETAGELFF. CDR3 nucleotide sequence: TGTGCCAGCAGCTGGACAGAAACGGCCGGGGAGCTGTTTTTT.

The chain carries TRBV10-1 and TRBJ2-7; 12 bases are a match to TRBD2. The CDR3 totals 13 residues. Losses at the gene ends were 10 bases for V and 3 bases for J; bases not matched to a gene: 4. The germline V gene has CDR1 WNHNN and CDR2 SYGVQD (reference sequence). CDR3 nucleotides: TGCGCCACTGGACTAGCGGGAAGCTACGAGCAGTACTTC. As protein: CATGLAGSYEQYF.